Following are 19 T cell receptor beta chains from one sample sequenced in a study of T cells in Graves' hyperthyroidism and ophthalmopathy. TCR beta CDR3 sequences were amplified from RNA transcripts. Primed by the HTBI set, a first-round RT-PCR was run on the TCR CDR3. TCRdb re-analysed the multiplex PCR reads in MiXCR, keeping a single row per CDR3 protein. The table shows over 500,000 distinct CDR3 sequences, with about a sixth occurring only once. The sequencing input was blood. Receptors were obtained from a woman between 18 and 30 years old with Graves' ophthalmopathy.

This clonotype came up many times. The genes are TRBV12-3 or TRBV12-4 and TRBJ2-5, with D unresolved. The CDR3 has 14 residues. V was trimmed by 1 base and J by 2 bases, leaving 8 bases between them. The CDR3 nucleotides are TGTGCCAGCAGTTTAGTCGCCAAGCAAGAGACCCAGTACTTC. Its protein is CASSLVAKQETQYF.

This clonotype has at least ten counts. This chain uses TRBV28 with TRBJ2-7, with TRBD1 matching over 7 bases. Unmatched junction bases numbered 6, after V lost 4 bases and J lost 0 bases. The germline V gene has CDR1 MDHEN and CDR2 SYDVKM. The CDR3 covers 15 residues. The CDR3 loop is CASSSTGTVSYEQYF. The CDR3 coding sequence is TGTGCCAGCAGTTCCACCGGGACAGTCTCCTACGAGCAGTACTTC.

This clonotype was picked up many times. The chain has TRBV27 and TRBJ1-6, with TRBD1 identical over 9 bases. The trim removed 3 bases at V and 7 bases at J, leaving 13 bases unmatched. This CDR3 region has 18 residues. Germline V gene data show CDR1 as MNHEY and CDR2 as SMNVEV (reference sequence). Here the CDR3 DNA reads TGTGCCAGCAGTTTTCAAAGACCATCCGGGACAGGGAATTCACCCCTCCACTTT. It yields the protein CASSFQRPSGTGNSPLHF.

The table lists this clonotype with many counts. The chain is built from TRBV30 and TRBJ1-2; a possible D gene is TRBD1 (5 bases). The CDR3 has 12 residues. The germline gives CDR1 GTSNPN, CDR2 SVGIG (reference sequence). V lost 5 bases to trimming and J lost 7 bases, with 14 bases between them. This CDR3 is CAWPGGASGYTF. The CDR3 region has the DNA TGTGCCTGGCCTGGAGGGGCGAGTGGCTACACCTTC.

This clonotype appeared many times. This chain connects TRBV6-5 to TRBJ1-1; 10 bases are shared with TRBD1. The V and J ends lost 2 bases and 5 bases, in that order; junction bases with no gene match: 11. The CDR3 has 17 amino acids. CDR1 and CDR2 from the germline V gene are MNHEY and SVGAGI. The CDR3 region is CASSYVLRPDRGTEAFF. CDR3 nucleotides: TGTGCCAGCAGTTACGTTCTACGACCGGACAGGGGGACTGAAGCTTTCTTT.

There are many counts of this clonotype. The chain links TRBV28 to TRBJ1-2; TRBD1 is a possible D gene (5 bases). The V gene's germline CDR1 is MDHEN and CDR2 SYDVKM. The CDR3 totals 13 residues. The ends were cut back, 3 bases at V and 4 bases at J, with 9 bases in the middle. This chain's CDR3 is CASSFGRVYGYTF. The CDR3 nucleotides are TGTGCCAGCAGTTTCGGCAGGGTCTATGGCTACACCTTC.

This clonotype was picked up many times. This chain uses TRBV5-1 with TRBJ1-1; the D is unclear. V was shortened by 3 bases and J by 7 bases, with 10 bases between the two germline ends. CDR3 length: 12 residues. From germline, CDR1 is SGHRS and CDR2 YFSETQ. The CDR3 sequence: CASSSDGHEAFF. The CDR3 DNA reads TGCGCCAGCAGCTCGGACGGCCATGAAGCTTTCTTT.

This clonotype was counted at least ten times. The CDR3: CASSEGTYNATIGYTF. CDR3 nucleotide sequence: TGTGCCAGCAGTGAGGGGACATATAATGCCACTATAGGCTACACCTTC. The V gene is TRBV2, the J gene TRBJ1-2, with a tentative D call TRBD1 (6 bases). Trimming took off 3 bases at V and 8 bases at J, with 22 bases between the two ends. The germline gives CDR1 SNHLY, CDR2 FYNNEI. The CDR3 spans 16 residues.

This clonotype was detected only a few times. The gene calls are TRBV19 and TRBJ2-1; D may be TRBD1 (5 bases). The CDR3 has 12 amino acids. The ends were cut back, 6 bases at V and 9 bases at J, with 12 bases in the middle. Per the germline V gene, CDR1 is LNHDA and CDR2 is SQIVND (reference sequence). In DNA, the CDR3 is TGTGCCAGTAGCCATAGGGGCAGTGAGCAGTTCTTC. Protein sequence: CASSHRGSEQFF.

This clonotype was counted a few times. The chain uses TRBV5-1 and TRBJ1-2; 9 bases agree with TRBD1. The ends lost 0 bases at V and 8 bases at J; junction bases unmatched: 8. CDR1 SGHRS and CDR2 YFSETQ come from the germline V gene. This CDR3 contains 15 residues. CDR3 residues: CASSLAVTGGRGYTF. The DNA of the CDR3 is TGCGCCAGCAGCTTGGCCGTGACAGGGGGTCGGGGCTACACCTTC. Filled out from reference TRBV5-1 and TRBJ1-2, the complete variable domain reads KAGVTQTPRYLIKTRGQQVTLSCSPISGHRSVSWYQQTPGQGLQFLFEYFSETQRNKGNFPGRFSGRQFSNSRSEMNVSTLELGDSALYLCASSLAVTGGRGYTFGSGTRLTVV.

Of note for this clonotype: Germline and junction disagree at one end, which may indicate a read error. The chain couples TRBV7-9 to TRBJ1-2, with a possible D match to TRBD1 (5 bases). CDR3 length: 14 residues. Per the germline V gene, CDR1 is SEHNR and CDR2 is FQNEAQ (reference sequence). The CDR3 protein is CASSPERGGYGYTF. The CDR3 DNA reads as TGCGCCAGCAGCCCAGAACGGGGCGGCTATGGCTACACCTTC.

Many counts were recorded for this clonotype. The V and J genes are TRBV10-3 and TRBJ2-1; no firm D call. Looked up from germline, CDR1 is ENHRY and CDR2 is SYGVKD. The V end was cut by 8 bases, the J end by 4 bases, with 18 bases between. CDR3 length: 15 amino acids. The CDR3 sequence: CAIGVAHDRYNEQFF. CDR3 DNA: TGTGCCATCGGGGTGGCGCATGATCGGTACAATGAGCAGTTCTTC.

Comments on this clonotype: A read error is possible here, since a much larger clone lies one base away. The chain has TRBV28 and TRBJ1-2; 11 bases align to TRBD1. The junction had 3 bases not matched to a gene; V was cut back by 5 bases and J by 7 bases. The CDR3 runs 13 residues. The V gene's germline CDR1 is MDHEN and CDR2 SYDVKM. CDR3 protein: CASSQGTGGGYTF. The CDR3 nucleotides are TGTGCCAGCAGTCAAGGGACAGGGGGTGGCTACACCTTC.

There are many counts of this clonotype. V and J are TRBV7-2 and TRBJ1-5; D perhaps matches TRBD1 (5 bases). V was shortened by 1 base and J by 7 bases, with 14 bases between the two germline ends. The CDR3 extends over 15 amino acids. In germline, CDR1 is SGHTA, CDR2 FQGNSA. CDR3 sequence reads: CASSLGGVQGQPQHF. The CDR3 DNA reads TGTGCCAGCAGCTTAGGGGGGGTCCAGGGCCAGCCCCAGCATTTT.

Here the CDR3 reads CASRPGTSQSYEQYF. DNA of the CDR3: TGTGCCAGCAGGCCGGGGACTAGCCAGTCCTACGAGCAGTACTTC. The genes are TRBV5-4 and TRBJ2-7, with 9 nucleotides matching TRBD2. This CDR3 is built from 15 residues. CDR1 SGHNT and CDR2 YYREEE come from the germline V gene (reference sequence). Trimming at V came to 5 bases and at J to 1 base, leaving 7 bases not matched to a gene. The full variable domain, its missing parts supplied by reference TRBV5-4 and TRBJ2-7, is ETGVTQSPTHLIKTRGQQVTLRCSSQSGHNTVSWYQQALGQGPQFIFQYYREEENGRGNFPPRFSGLQFPNYSSELNVNALELDDSALYLCASRPGTSQSYEQYFGPGTRLTVT.

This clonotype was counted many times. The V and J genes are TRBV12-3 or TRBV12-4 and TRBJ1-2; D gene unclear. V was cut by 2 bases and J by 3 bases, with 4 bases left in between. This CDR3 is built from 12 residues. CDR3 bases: TGTGCCAGCAGTTTAAACGACTATGGCTACACCTTC. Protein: CASSLNDYGYTF.

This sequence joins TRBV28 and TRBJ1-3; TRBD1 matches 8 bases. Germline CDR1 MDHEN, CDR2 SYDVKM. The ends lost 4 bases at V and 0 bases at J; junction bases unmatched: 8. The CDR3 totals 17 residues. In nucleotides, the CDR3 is TGTGCCAGCAGTTCCTTCCGGGACAGGAGCTCTGGAAACACCATATATTTT. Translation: CASSSFRDRSSGNTIYF. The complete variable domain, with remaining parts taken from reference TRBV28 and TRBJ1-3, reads DVKVTQSSRYLVKRTGEKVFLECVQDMDHENMFWYRQDPGLGLRLIYFSYDVKMKEKGDIPEGYSVSREKKERFSLILESASTNQTSMYLCASSSFRDRSSGNTIYFGEGSWLTVV.

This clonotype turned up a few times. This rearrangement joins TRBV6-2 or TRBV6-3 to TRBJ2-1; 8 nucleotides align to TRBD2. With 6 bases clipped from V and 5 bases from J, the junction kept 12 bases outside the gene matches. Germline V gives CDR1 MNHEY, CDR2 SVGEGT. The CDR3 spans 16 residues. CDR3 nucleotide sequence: TGTGCCAGCAGCCGTGCACTAGCGGAACACAACAATGAGCAGTTCTTC. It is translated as CASSRALAEHNNEQFF.

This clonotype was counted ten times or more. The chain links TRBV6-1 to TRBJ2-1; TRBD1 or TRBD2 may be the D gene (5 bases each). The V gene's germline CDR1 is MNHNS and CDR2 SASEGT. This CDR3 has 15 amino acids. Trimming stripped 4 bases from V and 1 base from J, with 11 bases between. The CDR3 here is CASSGRGHSYNEQFF. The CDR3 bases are TGTGCCAGCAGTGGTCGGGGCCATTCCTACAATGAGCAGTTCTTC.